This T cell receptor (beta chain) comes out of a study of T cell repertoires in cytomegalovirus infection. Study-level background: Peptides in the study included HLA-C-restricted and HLA-B-restricted CMV epitopes.

The germline gives CDR1 MNHNY, CDR2 SVGAGI (reference sequence). V dropped 2 bases and J dropped 12; count of bases not matched to a gene: 0. The CDR3 runs 11 residues. Study-level points and caveats: Individuals carrying CMV plus the relevant HLA were identified by cumulative frequency of public TCR beta families. There were HLA-C-restricted CMV-specific TCR beta clonotypes dominating the ex vivo response.

Regarding this clonotype: As yet, its antigen is unknown.

TCRdb reprocessed the reads via MiXCR and lists one record per CDR3 protein. Of 900,000 to 950,000 distinct CDR3 sequences in the sample, about a third were seen once. This rearrangement joins TRBV6-6 to TRBJ1-4, with TRBD1 identical over 7 bases. The sequence was collected from a human donor in good health (CMV status not recorded). Some clones in this sample may be carry-over from other donors' samples. The starting material was cultured CD8+ T cells from PBMCs, obtained from culture after CMV antigen stimulation. The CDR3 spells CASSYGQELFF. CDR3 bases: TGTGCCAGCAGTTACGGACAGGAACTGTTTTTT.